This TCR beta chain emerged from a study of CD8 T cells in Susac syndrome. Study-wide results and limits: The CD4+ T cell repertoires from Susac syndrome exhibited no clonal expansion.

V lost 5 bases to trimming and J lost 0 bases, with 11 bases between them. This CDR3 comprises 16 residues. Germline V gene sequence: CDR1 MDHEN, CDR2 SYDVKM. As regards this clonotype: What it recognizes is unknown.

The authors reverse transcribed roughly 0.45 to 1 ug RNA with random hexamers. One entry per CDR3 protein, called by TCRdb with MiXCR from the immunoSEQ multiplex PCR reads. This sample has 110,000 to 150,000 distinct CDR3 sequences; approximately 96% occur once, and the top ten carry roughly 0.084%. Specimen: CD4+ T cells from PBMCs. The chain employs TRBV28 and TRBJ2-6; no firm D call. This receptor was taken from a human donor with Susac syndrome. CDR3 region: CASSRTASSGANVLTF. The DNA of the CDR3 is TGTGCCAGCAGTCGGACGGCTAGCTCTGGGGCCAACGTCCTGACTTTC.